This entry lists 23 T cell receptor beta chains sequenced from one sample in a study of T cell repertoires in cytomegalovirus infection. TCRdb re-called the reads with MiXCR, one entry per CDR3 protein. The sample includes roughly 920,000 distinct CDR3 sequences, roughly a third seen only once; the top ten take around an eighth. The antigens of these receptors remain unknown. This material consisted of cultured CD8+ T cells from PBMCs, taken from culture after CMV antigen stimulation. These receptor sequences come from a human donor in good health (CMV status not recorded). Some clones in this sample may be carry-over from other donors' samples.

Many counts were recorded for this clonotype. The rearrangement joins TRBV7-2 to TRBJ2-3, with D hard to call. The germline CDR1 and CDR2 sequences are SGHTA and FQGNSA. With 5 bases removed from V and 4 bases from J, the gap between germline ends came to 10 bases. This CDR3 spans 13 amino acids. The CDR3 region has the DNA TGTGCCAGCAGCCTAGTCCCCCCAGATACGCAGTATTTT. This encodes CASSLVPPDTQYF.

The chain carries TRBV19 and TRBJ1-3; a possible D gene is TRBD1 (6 bases). CDR1 LNHDA and CDR2 SQIVND come from the germline V gene (reference sequence). V shed 5 bases and J shed 0 bases, with 17 bases lying between them. CDR3 length equals 17 residues. DNA for the CDR3: TGTGCCAGTAGTTCCTTACAGGGATTTTACTCTGGAAACACCATATATTTT. It specifies CASSSLQGFYSGNTIYF.

The chain recombines TRBV19 with TRBJ2-1; D is perhaps TRBD1 (6 bases). Deletions cut 6 bases from V and 7 bases from J, with 10 bases between. The CDR3 is 12 amino acids. Germline V gives CDR1 LNHDA, CDR2 SQIVND (reference sequence). The CDR3 here is CASRQGWNEQFF. The CDR3 nucleotides are TGTGCCAGTAGGCAGGGGTGGAATGAGCAGTTCTTC.

The table lists this clonotype with many counts. The chain links TRBV7-8 to TRBJ1-5; D gene ambiguous. Trimming left V 5 bases short and J 0 bases short, with 8 bases between. CDR1 and CDR2 from the germline V gene are SGHVS and FQNEAQ. The CDR3 covers 14 residues. The CDR3 protein is CASSIEYSNQPQHF. The CDR3 DNA is TGTGCCAGCAGCATCGAGTATAGCAATCAGCCCCAGCATTTT.

The gene calls are TRBV28 and TRBJ2-2; 11 nucleotides match TRBD1. V dropped 3 bases and J dropped 5; count of bases not matched to a gene: 8. Germline V lookup: CDR1 MDHEN, CDR2 SYDVKM. This CDR3 contains 17 residues. The CDR3 DNA sequence: TGTGCCAGCAGTTTCGGTCCGGGACAGGGGGATACCGGGGAGCTGTTTTTT. Translating gives CASSFGPGQGDTGELFF.

This chain connects TRBV27 to TRBJ2-1; D may match TRBD1 or TRBD2 (5 bases each). CDR3 length: 15 amino acids. CDR1 and CDR2 (germline): MNHEY, SMNVEV (reference sequence). Trimming left V 11 bases short and J 0 bases short, with 17 bases between. CDR3 sequence (DNA): TGTGCCGCTGGAGAGGGGCTCCTCTCCTACAATGAGCAGTTCTTC. Its protein product is CAAGEGLLSYNEQFF.

The rearrangement uses TRBV6-6 and TRBJ1-2; D is unclear. V shed 4 bases and J shed 2 bases, with 8 bases lying between them. Germline V lookup: CDR1 MNHNY, CDR2 SVGAGI (reference sequence). This CDR3 region has 13 residues. The CDR3 bases are TGTGCCAGCAGTTGGGAAACGAACTATGGCTACACCTTC. It codes for CASSWETNYGYTF.

This clonotype was picked up a small number of times. V and J are TRBV7-9 and TRBJ1-2; D is unclear. Trimming cost V 5 bases and J 3 bases, with 16 bases left between them. Germline V CDR1 and CDR2: SEHNR, FQNEAQ (reference sequence). CDR3 size: 15 residues. The CDR3 reads CASSNTDTLDYGYTF. In nucleotides, the CDR3 is TGTGCCAGCAGCAACACTGACACCCTCGACTATGGCTACACCTTC.

In its sample, this clonotype was seen many times. The rearrangement links TRBV7-2 to TRBJ2-1, with D possibly TRBD2 on 5 matching bases. Trimming pared 5 bases from V and 6 bases from J, leaving 17 bases between. This CDR3 is 15 amino acids long. Germline V lookup: CDR1 SGHTA, CDR2 FQGNSA. Written as DNA, the CDR3 is TGTGCCAGCAGCCTACTCGAGGGCTGGGGCAATGAGCAGTTCTTC. It specifies CASSLLEGWGNEQFF.

This clonotype was observed a few times. The chain's CDR3 is CASSYSVPGESSYEQYF. CDR3 bases: TGTGCCAGCAGTTACTCGGTCCCAGGCGAGAGCTCCTACGAGCAGTACTTC. The genes are TRBV6-5 and TRBJ2-7; D uncertain. The germline CDR1 and CDR2 sequences are MNHEY and SVGAGI. Deletions cut 0 bases from V and 0 bases from J, with 15 bases between. The CDR3 consists of 17 residues.

This clonotype was detected only a few times. The chain is built from TRBV27 and TRBJ2-1; maybe TRBD2 (6 bases). Germline V gives CDR1 MNHEY, CDR2 SMNVEV (reference sequence). The V end was cut by 3 bases, the J end by 4 bases, with 10 bases between. This CDR3 spans 14 amino acids. The CDR3 here is CASSFGLIYNEQFF. The CDR3 region has the DNA TGTGCCAGCAGTTTTGGACTAATATACAATGAGCAGTTCTTC.

The rearrangement links TRBV12-5 to TRBJ2-1; D possibly matches TRBD1 or TRBD2 (6 bases each). Germline values: CDR1 LGHNT, CDR2 FRNRAP. Trimming removed 5 bases at V and 15 bases at J, with 17 bases between. The CDR3 contains 12 residues. The CDR3 DNA reads TGTGCTAGTGGTCATGGAGGCCGGGGGCCGTTCTTC. This codes for CASGHGGRGPFF.

The chain is built from TRBV6-1 and TRBJ2-7; D is possibly TRBD1 (5 bases). V was pared by 6 bases and J by 3 bases, with 12 bases between. The CDR3 covers 13 residues. CDR1 is MNHNS and CDR2 is SASEGT in the germline V gene. The CDR3, as DNA: TGTGCCAGCAGCTTAGACAGTCTCTACGAGCAGTACTTC. As protein: CASSLDSLYEQYF.

This clonotype was seen repeatedly, ten times or more. The chain joins TRBV7-9 to TRBJ2-1; D possibly corresponds to TRBD2 (5 bases). V lost 4 bases and J 10 bases, leaving 5 bases between the germline ends. The germline V gene encodes CDR1 SEHNR and CDR2 FQNEAQ (reference sequence). There are 10 residues in the CDR3. CDR3 sequence (DNA): TGTGCCAGCAGCTCGGGAGAGCAGTTCTTC. Protein: CASSSGEQFF.

This clonotype was counted a few times. CDR3 protein: CASSVINSPLHF. The CDR3 DNA sequence: TGTGCCAGCAGTGTCATTAATTCACCCCTCCACTTT. V and J are TRBV6-2 or TRBV6-3 and TRBJ1-6; D is ambiguous. Germline lookup yields CDR1 MNHEY and CDR2 SVGEGT. The CDR3 length is 12 residues. V was trimmed by 5 bases and J by 6 bases, leaving 5 bases between them.

This clonotype was recorded at least ten times. V usage is TRBV6-1 and J usage is TRBJ2-5; no clear D. The CDR3 has 15 amino acids. Germline V gene data show CDR1 as MNHNS and CDR2 as SASEGT. V lost 2 bases to trimming and J lost 5 bases, with 15 bases between them. DNA of the CDR3: TGTGCCAGCAGTGAAATGGTTGGTGGTGAGGAGACCCAGTACTTC. Its protein product is CASSEMVGGEETQYF.

In DNA form, the CDR3 reads TGTGCCATCAGTGAGTCGTGGCAGGGGATGGACGAGCAGTACTTC. As protein: CAISESWQGMDEQYF. The genes are TRBV10-3 and TRBJ2-7, with a weak D call TRBD1 (6 bases). Germline values: CDR1 ENHRY, CDR2 SYGVKD. Trimming cost V 0 bases and J 5 bases, with 14 bases left between them. The CDR3 contains 15 residues.

This clonotype was seen a single time. The chain carries TRBV5-4 and TRBJ1-1; D is unclear. The CDR3 is 12 residues long. Trimming stripped 0 bases from V and 11 bases from J, with 11 bases between. Germline assignment: CDR1 SGHNT and CDR2 YYREEE (reference sequence). CDR3 nucleotides: TGTGCCAGCAGCTTGGGCGGGAAAGGGGCTTTCTTT. It is translated as CASSLGGKGAFF.

This clonotype was picked up a small number of times. The chain carries TRBV15 and TRBJ2-3, with 7 bases identical to TRBD2. This CDR3 region has 12 residues. Trimming at V came to 9 bases and at J to 3 bases, leaving 3 bases not matched to a gene. CDR1 is LNHNV, CDR2 YYDKDF, per germline (reference sequence). CDR3 loop: CATGLVTDTQYF. In DNA form, the CDR3 reads TGTGCCACAGGACTAGTTACAGATACGCAGTATTTT.

This clonotype was counted between two and nine times. This sequence joins TRBV6-1 and TRBJ2-4; TRBD2 might be the D (7 bases). The CDR3 length is 14 residues. V shed 4 bases and J shed 6 bases, with 13 bases lying between them. The germline gives CDR1 MNHNS, CDR2 SASEGT. This CDR3 is CASSALGGGNIQYF. The DNA of the CDR3 is TGTGCCAGCAGTGCCTTGGGAGGGGGAAACATTCAGTACTTC.

A few counts support this clonotype. The V gene is TRBV6-6, the J gene TRBJ2-1; D unclear. Trimming removed 6 bases at V and 6 bases at J, with 12 bases between. The CDR3 totals 13 residues. Germline CDR1 and CDR2: MNHNY and SVGAGI (reference sequence). The CDR3 protein is CASSPLGPNEQFF. In DNA, the CDR3 is TGTGCCAGCAGCCCACTGGGCCCCAATGAGCAGTTCTTC.

This clonotype was counted between two and nine times. The chain uses TRBV29-1 and TRBJ1-1; tentative D call: TRBD1 (5 bases). The germline V gene has CDR1 SQVTM and CDR2 ANQGSEA. This CDR3 has 13 amino acids. V dropped 6 bases and J dropped 4 bases, with 15 bases sitting between them. DNA of the CDR3: TGCAGCGTCTCGGATGGGGGGGTCACTGAAGCTTTCTTT. Translating gives CSVSDGGVTEAFF.

V gene TRBV10-3 combines with J gene TRBJ1-5; TRBD1 agrees at 7 bases. CDR3 length: 14 amino acids. In germline, CDR1 is ENHRY, CDR2 SYGVKD. The ends lost 5 bases at V and 5 bases at J; junction bases unmatched: 6. CDR3: CAISQRQGDQPQHF. The CDR3 DNA follows: TGTGCCATCAGTCAAAGACAGGGCGATCAGCCCCAGCATTTT.